This T cell receptor (beta chain) comes out of a study of cytomegalovirus exposure and HLA in healthy donors. There are a few counts of this clone. The antigen is unknown. Mismatch with germline at one junction end may stem from a read error. Germline assignment: CDR1 SGHTS and CDR2 YDEGEE. This CDR3 spans 11 amino acids. This PCR relied on a set of 60 Vbeta primers and 13 Jbeta primers. Generated by immunoSEQ multiplex PCR, the TCRdb table keeps only in-frame clones and is missing some. The sample has some 96,000 clones, roughly 76% seen once. General study results and limits: Further analysis, carried out later, found HLA-associated TCR beta chains more clonally expanded than equally common other chains. Data from an earlier analysis indicated that most TCR beta V segments were productive either about 87% or about 30% of the time.

Sequences were obtained from PBMCs. The chain employs TRBV5-8 and TRBJ1-1; D may be TRBD1 (5 bases). The receptor comes from a man aged 40-50 years in good health and CMV-seronegative. The CDR3 DNA reads TGTGCCAGCAGCTTGGCAATCATGGCAGGGTTT. This encodes CASSLAIMAGF.